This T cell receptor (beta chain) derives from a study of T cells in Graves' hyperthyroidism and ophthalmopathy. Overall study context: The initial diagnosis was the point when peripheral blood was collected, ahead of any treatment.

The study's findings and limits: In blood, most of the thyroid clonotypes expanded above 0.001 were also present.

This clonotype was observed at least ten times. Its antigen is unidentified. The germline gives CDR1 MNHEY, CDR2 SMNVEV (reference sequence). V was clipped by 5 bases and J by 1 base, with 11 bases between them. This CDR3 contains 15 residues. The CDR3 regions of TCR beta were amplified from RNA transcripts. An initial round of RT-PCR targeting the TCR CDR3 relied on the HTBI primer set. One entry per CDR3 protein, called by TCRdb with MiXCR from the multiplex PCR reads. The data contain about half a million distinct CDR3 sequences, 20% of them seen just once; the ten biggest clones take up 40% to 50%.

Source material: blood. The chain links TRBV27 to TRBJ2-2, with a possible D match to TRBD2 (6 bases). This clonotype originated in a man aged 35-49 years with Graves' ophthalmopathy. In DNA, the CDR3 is TGTGCCAGCAGTGGGGGGATCGTGAACACCGGGGAGCTGTTTTTT. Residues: CASSGGIVNTGELFF.